What follows are 28 T cell receptor beta chains derived from one specimen sequenced in a study of T cells in Graves' hyperthyroidism and ophthalmopathy. The investigators amplified TCR beta CDR3 regions from RNA transcripts. In the first-round RT-PCR of the TCR CDR3, the HTBI primer set was used. Using its own MiXCR run on the multiplex PCR reads, TCRdb lists one record per CDR3 protein. The repertoire holds some 460,000 distinct CDR3 sequences, with roughly 14% as singletons. Sequenced: blood. The receptors come from a woman aged 18-29 years with Graves' hyperthyroidism.

This clonotype has a count of ten or more. CDR3 region: CATTPSVPGGEQYF. The DNA of the CDR3 is TGTGCCACCACACCCTCGGTTCCCGGTGGGGAGCAGTACTTC. The chain joins TRBV2 to TRBJ2-7; D unresolved. CDR1 and CDR2 (germline): SNHLY, FYNNEI. This CDR3 region has 14 residues. Trimming left V 10 bases short and J 7 bases short, with 23 bases between.

The chain links TRBV19 to TRBJ2-1, with unresolved D. This CDR3 is built from 14 residues. CDR1 LNHDA and CDR2 SQIVND come from the germline V gene (reference sequence). The V end was cut by 3 bases, the J end by 10 bases, with 16 bases between. CDR3 sequence (DNA): TGTGCCAGTAGTATGCGTTCCCCACCTAGAGAGCAGTTCTTC. This encodes CASSMRSPPREQFF.

This clonotype has only one observation. This may come from a read error, since a much larger clone is one base off. The rearrangement joins TRBV18 to TRBJ1-1, with D perhaps matching TRBD1 (5 bases). CDR1 KGHSH and CDR2 LQKENI come from the germline V gene. The CDR3 contains 16 residues. The V and J ends lost 2 bases and 3 bases respectively, with 16 bases between them. CDR3 sequence (DNA): TGTGCCAGCTCACCAATGAGCGGGGCCGGGCACACTGAAGCTTTCTTT. This codes for CASSPMSGAGHTEAFF.

The V call is TRBV3-1, the J call TRBJ2-7; 11 nucleotides line up with TRBD1. Germline CDR1 is LGHDT and CDR2 is YNNKEL (reference sequence). This CDR3 comprises 18 residues. The V and J ends lost 5 bases and 4 bases, in that order; junction bases with no gene match: 16. Here the CDR3 DNA reads TGTGCCAGCAGCAATAGGTCGGGACAGGGGGGAGGAAGATACGAGCAGTACTTC. Encoded protein: CASSNRSGQGGGRYEQYF.

This clonotype was seen at least ten times. The J gene is TRBJ1-2, the V gene TRBV15; no definite D call. Trimming cost V 2 bases and J 2 bases, with 9 bases left between them. The length of the CDR3 is 14 residues. Germline V gene data show CDR1 as LNHNV and CDR2 as YYDKDF (reference sequence). CDR3 coding DNA: TGTGCCACCAGCAGAAGAGACGGAAACTATGGCTACACCTTC. Translated: CATSRRDGNYGYTF. Variable domain in full (rest from reference TRBV15 and TRBJ1-2): DAMVIQNPRYQVTQFGKPVTLSCSQTLNHNVMYWYQQKSSQAPKLLFHYYDKDFNNEADTPDNFQSRRPNTSFCFLDIRSPGLGDTAMYLCATSRRDGNYGYTFGSGTRLTVV.

The chain recombines TRBV29-1 with TRBJ2-2, with 11 bases identical to TRBD2. The CDR3 extends over 15 amino acids. The germline V gene encodes CDR1 SQVTM and CDR2 ANQGSEA. V lost 5 bases, J lost 2 bases, and 4 bases stayed unmatched. The CDR3 spells CSVTSGGVNTGELFF. DNA for the CDR3: TGCAGCGTTACTAGCGGGGGAGTAAACACCGGGGAGCTGTTTTTT.

J is TRBJ2-7 and V is TRBV9; D may be TRBD2 (6 bases). CDR3 length equals 15 residues. The V end was cut by 0 bases, the J end by 5 bases, with 15 bases between. Germline values: CDR1 SGDLS, CDR2 YYNGEE. CDR3 nucleotide sequence: TGTGCCAGCAGCGTAGGGTCCACGGGCGGGGACGAGCAGTACTTC. It is translated as CASSVGSTGGDEQYF.

In this sample, this clonotype turned up many times. The CDR3 DNA is TGCAGTGCTAGAGATTGGGGCATGGTCGGCAATGAGCAGTTCTTC. It encodes CSARDWGMVGNEQFF. This chain joins TRBV20-1 and TRBJ2-1; perhaps TRBD1 as D (5 bases). This CDR3 spans 15 amino acids. Germline loops: CDR1 DFQATT, CDR2 SNEGSKA (reference sequence). V lost 0 bases and J lost 6, with 15 bases in between.

This clonotype was observed many times. This chain joins TRBV20-1 and TRBJ2-1; 10 nucleotides match TRBD1. Germline trimming cut 0 bases from V and 9 bases from J; bases unmatched to any gene: 14. The CDR3 runs to 17 residues. Germline V lookup: CDR1 DFQATT, CDR2 SNEGSKA (reference sequence). This chain's CDR3 is CSARDFPTGTGAIEQFF. DNA of the CDR3: TGCAGTGCTAGAGACTTCCCGACCGGGACAGGGGCAATTGAGCAGTTCTTC.

This clonotype was seen ten or more times. V usage is TRBV20-1 and J usage is TRBJ1-6; D gene unclear. The germline V gene has CDR1 DFQATT and CDR2 SNEGSKA (reference sequence). This CDR3 is built from 13 residues. The DNA for the CDR3 is TGCAGCGCAAACCGGGAGGCTAATTCACCCCTCCACTTT. Its protein product is CSANREANSPLHF.

In its sample, this clonotype was seen many times. The gene calls are TRBV7-8 and TRBJ2-5, with D maybe TRBD1 (5 bases). Germline-derived CDR1 and CDR2 are SGHVS and FQNEAQ. The V end lost 4 bases, the J end lost 0 bases, and 12 bases lay between the germline ends. The length of the CDR3 is 15 residues. CDR3 DNA sequence: TGTGCCAGCAGCTGGGTGGGGCAGTACCAAGAGACCCAGTACTTC. This translates into CASSWVGQYQETQYF.

The chain is built from TRBV29-1 and TRBJ2-7; D gene uncertain. CDR1 is SQVTM and CDR2 is ANQGSEA in the germline V gene. This CDR3 contains 11 residues. V lost 5 bases and J lost 2, with 7 bases in between. The CDR3 spells CSVTTPYEQYF. CDR3 in DNA: TGCAGCGTTACGACCCCCTACGAGCAGTACTTC.

This clonotype appeared many times. This sequence joins TRBV12-3 or TRBV12-4 and TRBJ2-1; 10 bases are shared with TRBD1. The ends lost 5 bases at V and 1 base at J; junction bases unmatched: 14. The CDR3 sequence is 19 residues long. CDR3 amino acids: CASSRTGGDKRRSYNEQFF. For the CDR3, the DNA is TGTGCCAGCAGTCGGACAGGGGGGGACAAACGACGATCCTACAATGAGCAGTTCTTC.

The chain uses TRBV4-1 and TRBJ2-1, with 9 bases fitting TRBD1. Germline-derived CDR1 and CDR2 are MGHRA and YSYEKL. There are 16 residues in the CDR3. V trimming: 4 bases; J trimming: 6 bases; junction bases outside the gene matches: 10. The DNA for the CDR3 is TGCGCCAGCAGCCTCAAAGCCGGGACAGGGCGCAATGAGCAGTTCTTC. Translation gives CASSLKAGTGRNEQFF.

This clonotype was seen only a few times. This chain joins TRBV20-1 and TRBJ2-7; D might be TRBD2 (7 bases). The CDR3 runs to 19 residues. Per germline, CDR1 DFQATT and CDR2 SNEGSKA (reference sequence). Trimming pared 5 bases from V and 1 base from J, leaving 30 bases between. The CDR3 DNA reads TGCAGTGCTCGATCGGTTGGGGGGGCTGACTCCACCAAATCCTACGAGCAGTACTTC. It yields the protein CSARSVGGADSTKSYEQYF.

There are many counts of this clonotype. This sequence joins TRBV5-1 and TRBJ1-1; 9 bases map to TRBD1. Germline loops: CDR1 SGHRS, CDR2 YFSETQ. There are 14 residues in the CDR3. Trimming at V came to 3 bases and at J to 10 bases, leaving 10 bases not matched to a gene. The DNA of the CDR3 is TGCGCCAGCAGCTACTACCCGGGACAGGGCGCAGCTTTCTTT. Encoded protein: CASSYYPGQGAAFF.

This clonotype was detected ten times or more. V and J are TRBV20-1 and TRBJ2-1; 10 bases line up with TRBD2. This CDR3 is 16 amino acids long. V shed 0 bases, J shed 3 bases, and the junction held 5 bases outside the gene matches. Germline V gives CDR1 DFQATT, CDR2 SNEGSKA (reference sequence). DNA for the CDR3: TGCAGTGCTAGAGATACTAGCGGGAAGATCTACAATGAGCAGTTCTTC. Its protein is CSARDTSGKIYNEQFF.

The chain recombines TRBV6-1 with TRBJ2-1, with 11 nucleotides matching TRBD2. Trimming at V came to 6 bases and at J to 8 bases, leaving 9 bases not matched to a gene. Germline V CDR1 and CDR2: MNHNS, SASEGT. CDR3 length equals 15 residues. CDR3 residues: CASSFTSGSSDEQFF. The CDR3 DNA reads TGTGCCAGCAGCTTTACTAGCGGGAGTTCCGATGAGCAGTTCTTC.

This clonotype occurred a few times. The rearrangement links TRBV5-1 to TRBJ2-3, with TRBD1 matching over 7 bases. The CDR3 spans 13 residues. V dropped 7 bases and J dropped 4; count of bases not matched to a gene: 6. Germline-derived CDR1 and CDR2 are SGHRS and YFSETQ. The CDR3 reads CASCDRVADTQYF. The CDR3 DNA follows: TGCGCCAGCTGCGACAGGGTTGCAGATACGCAGTATTTT. Based on the CDR3 plus reference TRBV5-1 and TRBJ2-3, the full variable domain is KAGVTQTPRYLIKTRGQQVTLSCSPISGHRSVSWYQQTPGQGLQFLFEYFSETQRNKGNFPGRFSGRQFSNSRSEMNVSTLELGDSALYLCASCDRVADTQYFGPGTRLTVL.

The chain has TRBV6-1 and TRBJ1-5, with D tentatively TRBD1 (6 bases). CDR3 length equals 15 residues. Germline CDR1 reads MNHNS; CDR2 reads SASEGT. The V and J ends lost 2 bases and 6 bases respectively, with 14 bases between them. CDR3 region: CASSEWQGQSQPQHF. The CDR3 DNA follows: TGTGCCAGCAGTGAATGGCAGGGGCAGAGTCAGCCCCAGCATTTT.

The CDR3 nucleotides read TGCAGTGCTAGAGTGTGGAGCAAGGGGACTAATGAAAAACTGTTTTTT. Its protein product is CSARVWSKGTNEKLFF. This chain uses TRBV20-1 with TRBJ1-4; perhaps TRBD1 as D (5 bases). V was trimmed by 1 base and J by 2 bases, leaving 14 bases between them. The CDR3 totals 16 residues. Germline loops: CDR1 DFQATT, CDR2 SNEGSKA (reference sequence).

In nucleotides, the CDR3 is TGTGCCACCAGCAAGATAGGACAGGGCGACACCGGGGAGCTGTTTTTT. Its translation is CATSKIGQGDTGELFF. The chain joins TRBV15 to TRBJ2-2; 8 nucleotides line up with TRBD1. CDR3 length: 16 residues. Germline assignment: CDR1 LNHNV and CDR2 YYDKDF (reference sequence). V was clipped by 4 bases and J by 3 bases; unmatched bases: 7.

The chain couples TRBV29-1 to TRBJ1-1, with D unresolved. Germline assignment: CDR1 SQVTM and CDR2 ANQGSEA. V was trimmed by 6 bases and J by 2 bases, leaving 13 bases between them. The CDR3 is 13 amino acids. The CDR3 loop reads CSVESDGNTEAFF. The CDR3 bases are TGCAGCGTCGAGTCGGACGGAAACACTGAAGCTTTCTTT.

Remarks on this clonotype: Possible read error: a much larger clone is one base away. V usage is TRBV20-1 and J usage is TRBJ1-2; D might be TRBD1 (5 bases). V shed 0 bases and J shed 7 bases, with 21 bases lying between them. The CDR3 length is 16 residues. The germline CDR1 and CDR2 sequences are DFQATT and SNEGSKA (reference sequence). CDR3 sequence: CSARDLGNVGGCGYTF. The CDR3 bases are TGCAGTGCTAGAGACCTCGGGAACGTTGGGGGTTGTGGCTACACCTTC.

In its sample, this clonotype was seen a few times. V gene TRBV6-4 combines with J gene TRBJ1-6; D is unresolved. This CDR3 contains 13 residues. Looked up from germline, CDR1 is MRHNA and CDR2 is SNTAGT. V lost 0 bases and J 10 bases, leaving 7 bases between the germline ends. The CDR3 nucleotides are TGTGCCAGCAGTGACTCCGAGGAATCACCCCTCCACTTT. It is translated as CASSDSEESPLHF.

This clonotype was counted a single time. The rearrangement uses TRBV10-3 and TRBJ1-6, with unresolved D. Trimming took off 3 bases at V and 6 bases at J, with 9 bases between the two ends. The CDR3 contains 14 residues. The V gene's germline CDR1 is ENHRY and CDR2 SYGVKD. Here the CDR3 reads CAISDRGRNSPLHF. CDR3 nucleotides: TGTGCCATCAGTGACAGAGGGCGTAATTCACCCCTCCACTTT.

This clonotype was observed a handful of times. The gene calls are TRBV20-1 and TRBJ2-5, with D uncertain. V was clipped by 5 bases and J by 5 bases, with 9 bases between them. The germline V gene has CDR1 DFQATT and CDR2 SNEGSKA (reference sequence). The CDR3 is 11 amino acids. CDR3 DNA: TGCAGTGCTCTACGCGAGGAGACCCAGTACTTC. This translates into CSALREETQYF.

The chain couples TRBV7-8 to TRBJ1-1, with D possibly being TRBD1 (5 bases). Deletions cut 1 base from V and 7 bases from J, with 10 bases between. The CDR3 has 13 amino acids. The germline V gene encodes CDR1 SGHVS and CDR2 FQNEAQ. The CDR3 bases are TGTGCCAGCAGCTTAGGGCGGGACCTTGAAGCTTTCTTT. It translates to CASSLGRDLEAFF.